This is a list of T cell receptor beta chains from one sample in a study of shared clonotypes between healthy human individuals. Sequencing was performed with immunoSEQ multiplex PCR; in TCRdb, only in-frame clones are kept and a portion is missing. Among some 490,000 clones listed, 78% were seen once. The sample comprised PBMCs. These receptors came from a woman in her thirties or forties in good health. Some clones in this sample may be carry-over from other donors' samples. Both conserved end residues are part of each CDR3.

J gene | V gene | CDR3 protein
TRBJ2-1 | TRBV4-1 | CASSRTRLAGGGRDEQFF
TRBJ1-2 | TRBV15 | CATSRDGAANYGYTF
TRBJ1-1 | TRBV2 | CASSRGGGQGNKNTEAFF
TRBJ2-1 | TRBV7-6 | CASSLFLADNNEQFF
TRBJ2-5 | TRBV10-2 | CASSEFHAPAQKVETQYF
TRBJ2-1 | TRBV14 | CASSQGLVVRNEQFF
TRBJ2-5 | TRBV7-9 | CASSTQGWESQETQYF
TRBJ1-2 | TRBV30 | CAWSVLRDNYGYTF
TRBJ2-7 | TRBV5-5 | CASSQLRLAGLRWEQYF
TRBJ1-1 | TRBV7-9 | CASSANTEAFF
TRBJ1-2 | TRBV5-1 | CASSLGDRVSGTYGYTF
TRBJ1-1 | TRBV19 | CASSTGQGTVNTEAFF
TRBJ1-2 | TRBV2 | CASSTGTGTSNYGYTF
TRBJ2-7 | TRBV28 | CASSSTALYEQYF
TRBJ2-7 | TRBV15 | CATSRPQASRNEQYF
TRBJ2-7 | TRBV5-5 | CASSLGFQGAYEQYF
TRBJ1-2 | TRBV9 | CASSVDRGSKGYTF
TRBJ1-2 | TRBV6-6 | CASSYSNFRDGYTF
TRBJ2-1 | TRBV15 | CAASRGTAYNEQFF
TRBJ1-5 | TRBV30 | CAWSKLKGPGNQPQHF
TRBJ1-5 | TRBV2 | CASSGWTEDNQPQHF
TRBJ2-3 | TRBV2 | CASSVGPASDTQYF
TRBJ2-7 | TRBV5-4 | CASSSGTSLSPEQYF
- | TRBV6-4 | CASSASQGASEQYF
TRBJ2-6 | TRBV28 | CASSLLTDSGANVLTF
TRBJ2-7 | TRBV13 | CASSLKFTSYEQYF
TRBJ1-2 | TRBV14 | CASSQAVGFGGYTF
TRBJ2-1 | TRBV7-6 | CASSQSSGSSYNEQFF
TRBJ2-7 | TRBV7-9 | CASSWLAGGPNEQYF
TRBJ2-6 | TRBV29-1 | CSVEDHSGANVLTF
TRBJ2-7 | TRBV11-1 | CASSPREVSYEQYF
TRBJ1-6 | TRBV28 | CASSYDRVVGSPLHF
TRBJ2-2 | TRBV5-5 | CASSFLGQGRELFF
TRBJ1-6 | TRBV2 | CASSVIGGQDSPLHF
TRBJ2-7 | TRBV19 | CASSIVGLDEQYF
TRBJ2-7 | TRBV27 | CASSFSRPTSGRTYEQYF
- | TRBV28 | CASSLFSAYEQYF
TRBJ2-5 | TRBV27 | CASSLMWGGETQYF
TRBJ1-2 | TRBV7-9 | CASSPTDRENYGYTF
TRBJ2-2 | TRBV19 | CASSIQPIPNTGELFF
TRBJ2-4 | TRBV15 | CATSRDGAGGNIQYF
TRBJ1-3 | TRBV30 | CAWIKNRDYSGNTIYF
TRBJ2-1 | TRBV4-3 | CASSQDVYNEQFF
TRBJ1-2 | TRBV5-1 | CASSLVGTNYGYTF
TRBJ1-1 | TRBV29-1 | CSVAAGTEAFF
TRBJ2-2 | TRBV5-6 | CASSLTGAKNTGELFF
TRBJ2-5 | TRBV27 | CASSLWAGRETQYF
TRBJ2-3 | TRBV19 | CASRLSGAEGRADTQYF
TRBJ1-1 | TRBV2 | CASIYLWANTEAFF
TRBJ2-7 | TRBV9 | CASSVEPGPYEQYF
TRBJ1-1 | TRBV6-5 | CASSWVLGVGEAFF
TRBJ2-7 | TRBV5-6 | CASSSDGRSSYEQYF
TRBJ1-2 | TRBV5-6 | CASSFSGGFGYGHTF
TRBJ2-7 | TRBV11-2 | CASSPYGTGAYEQYF
TRBJ2-3 | TRBV29-1 | CSVGWDRGRDTQYF
TRBJ2-4 | TRBV7-2 | CASSFQGLVDIQYF
TRBJ2-5 | TRBV11-2 | CASSLDGGNGRKTQYF
TRBJ1-1 | TRBV5-1 | CASSLDQSRKVENTEAFF
TRBJ2-3 | TRBV5-1 | CASSLGQSTDTQYF
TRBJ1-1 | TRBV14 | CASSQANRGGKAFF